These 15 T cell receptor beta chains came from one sample sequenced in a study of cytomegalovirus exposure and HLA in healthy donors. Profiling relied on immunoSEQ multiplex PCR, and the TCRdb table lists in-frame clones only, not all of them. The sample records 150,000 or so clones, 85% to 90% being singletons. The specimen was PBMCs. Source of these receptors: a woman in her thirties in good health and CMV-seropositive.

The rearrangement joins TRBV10-1 to TRBJ2-3; D not certain. Germline V gene sequence: CDR1 WNHNN, CDR2 SYGVQD (reference sequence). The germline V and J ends were trimmed by 6 bases and 4 bases, with 14 bases remaining between them. The CDR3 length is 14 residues. In nucleotides, the CDR3 is TGCGCCAGCAGCCTAAGGCTCGAGGCAGATACGCAGTATTTT. Protein product: CASSLRLEADTQYF.

The V call is TRBV6-5, the J call TRBJ1-5; no definite D call. Deletions cut 2 bases from V and 0 bases from J, with 11 bases between. CDR3 length: 16 amino acids. Germline V gives CDR1 MNHEY, CDR2 SVGAGI. In nucleotides, the CDR3 is TGTGCCAGCAGTTACCCGATGGGCTATAGCAATCAGCCCCAGCATTTT. Translating gives CASSYPMGYSNQPQHF.

The genes are TRBV5-1 and TRBJ2-5; D might be TRBD1 (5 bases). Germline loops: CDR1 SGHRS, CDR2 YFSETQ. The CDR3 sequence is 15 residues long. Deletions cut 0 bases from V and 5 bases from J, with 14 bases between. CDR3: CASSLETRAWETQYF. The CDR3 coding sequence is TGCGCCAGCAGCTTGGAAACCAGGGCGTGGGAGACCCAGTACTTC.

This clone was seen just once. V gene TRBV5-4 combines with J gene TRBJ2-1; maybe TRBD2 (5 bases). CDR3 size: 13 residues. CDR1 and CDR2 (germline): SGHNT, YYREEE (reference sequence). The V gene lost 4 bases and the J gene lost 8 bases, with 13 bases spanning the gap. CDR3 nucleotide sequence: TGTGCCAGCAGCGGAGGACTCGTGGATGAGCAGTTCTTC. Its translation: CASSGGLVDEQFF.

This clone has only one observation. The chain carries TRBV7-3 and TRBJ1-1, with a tentative D call TRBD1 (6 bases). Germline V gene data show CDR1 as SGHTA and CDR2 as FQGTGA. Trimming left V 4 bases short and J 3 bases short, with 12 bases between. The CDR3 loop spans 14 amino acids. CDR3 in DNA: TGTGCCAGCAGCTCGTGGACAGCCGACACTGAAGCTTTCTTT. It specifies CASSSWTADTEAFF.

This rearrangement joins TRBV28 to TRBJ2-5; perhaps TRBD2 as D (6 bases). Trimming stripped 1 base from V and 1 base from J, with 16 bases between. This CDR3 comprises 17 residues. Germline V gene sequence: CDR1 MDHEN, CDR2 SYDVKM. The CDR3, as DNA: TGTGCCAGCAGTTTATCCGGGGGAGTGTATCCCCAAGAGACCCAGTACTTC. Translation gives CASSLSGGVYPQETQYF.

This clone was recorded once. The chain recombines TRBV5-1 with TRBJ1-3; D may be TRBD1 (6 bases). The CDR3 extends over 15 amino acids. The germline V gene has CDR1 SGHRS and CDR2 YFSETQ. Trimming shortened V by 5 bases and J by 0 bases, and 12 bases separated the two germline ends. The CDR3 region is CASSGGSNSGNTIYF. CDR3 DNA: TGCGCCAGCAGTGGGGGCTCTAACTCTGGAAACACCATATATTTT.

This clone appeared once. V is TRBV7-3 and J is TRBJ2-6, with TRBD2 matching over 9 bases. The CDR3 spans 12 residues. Germline values: CDR1 SGHTA, CDR2 FQGTGA. Losses at the gene ends were 6 bases for V and 12 bases for J; bases not matched to a gene: 3. The CDR3 coding sequence is TGTGCCAGCAGGGCGACTAGCGGCGTCCTGACTTTC. Protein product: CASRATSGVLTF.

The chain recombines TRBV7-2 with TRBJ2-7; TRBD1 aligns across 11 bases. Germline lookup yields CDR1 SGHTA and CDR2 FQGNSA. This CDR3 spans 15 amino acids. V shed 5 bases, J shed 3 bases, and the junction held 6 bases outside the gene matches. This CDR3 reads CASSGAGTGGYEQYF. CDR3 in DNA: TGTGCCAGCAGCGGGGCTGGGACAGGGGGCTACGAGCAGTACTTC.

The chain recombines TRBV7-2 with TRBJ2-7; TRBD2 matches 10 bases. This CDR3 contains 15 residues. CDR1 is SGHTA, CDR2 FQGNSA, per germline. Trimming at V came to 1 base and at J to 6 bases, leaving 6 bases not matched to a gene. CDR3: CASSLVSLAGVEQYF. Written as DNA, the CDR3 is TGTGCCAGCAGCTTAGTAAGTCTAGCGGGAGTCGAGCAGTACTTC.

This clone was recorded only once. J is TRBJ2-7 and V is TRBV29-1, with D tentatively TRBD2 (5 bases). The germline V and J ends were trimmed by 6 bases and 7 bases, with 19 bases remaining between them. The germline CDR1 and CDR2 sequences are SQVTM and ANQGSEA. The CDR3 runs to 13 residues. The CDR3 region has the DNA TGCAGCGTCCGCCGGGGTACCCCTCCTGAGCAGTACTTC. Its protein product is CSVRRGTPPEQYF.

The chain is built from TRBV15 and TRBJ2-6, with D perhaps TRBD2 (5 bases). The germline V and J ends were trimmed by 5 bases and 0 bases, with 17 bases remaining between them. Germline V gene sequence: CDR1 LNHNV, CDR2 YYDKDF (reference sequence). The CDR3 is made up of 18 amino acids. The CDR3 protein is CATSPSENRGSGANVLTF. CDR3 DNA sequence: TGTGCCACCAGCCCGTCAGAGAACCGGGGCTCTGGGGCCAACGTCCTGACTTTC. Filled out from reference TRBV15 and TRBJ2-6, the complete variable domain reads DAMVIQNPRYQVTQFGKPVTLSCSQTLNHNVMYWYQQKSSQAPKLLFHYYDKDFNNEADTPDNFQSRRPNTSFCFLDIRSPGLGDTAMYLCATSPSENRGSGANVLTFGAGSRLTVL.

The rearrangement links TRBV18 to TRBJ2-5; D unresolved. CDR1 and CDR2 (germline): KGHSH, LQKENI. V was cut by 2 bases and J by 4 bases, with 11 bases left in between. The CDR3 runs 14 residues. This CDR3 reads CASSPSSPRETQYF. The CDR3 DNA sequence: TGTGCCAGCTCACCAAGCTCCCCGCGAGAGACCCAGTACTTC.

This sequence joins TRBV10-1 and TRBJ2-5, with a possible D match to TRBD2 (6 bases). CDR3 length equals 14 residues. Trimming cost V 4 bases and J 2 bases, with 11 bases left between them. Germline values: CDR1 WNHNN, CDR2 SYGVQD (reference sequence). The CDR3 spells CASSVRGVQETQYF. CDR3 DNA: TGCGCCAGCAGTGTGCGGGGAGTACAAGAGACCCAGTACTTC.

The CDR3 region has the DNA TGCGCCAGCAGCTATACCCAGGGGAGGGCCGGGGAGCTGTTTTTT. This gives the protein CASSYTQGRAGELFF. This chain connects TRBV5-1 to TRBJ2-2; weak D call: TRBD2 (7 bases). There are 15 residues in the CDR3. CDR1 and CDR2 from the germline V gene are SGHRS and YFSETQ. Trimming shortened V by 3 bases and J by 6 bases, and 15 bases separated the two germline ends.